This T cell receptor (beta chain) is drawn from a study of glioma-infiltrating T cells. This clonotype was recorded a few times. One junction end disagrees with the germline gene, perhaps due to a read error. Amplification of TCR alpha and beta CDR3 regions from RNA used iRepertoire nested multiplex PCR. One entry per CDR3 protein, called by TCRdb with MiXCR from the multiplex PCR reads. Of about 200,000 distinct CDR3 sequences in the sample, more than 30% were seen once. The CDR3 has 15 residues. Germline CDR1 reads MNHNS; CDR2 reads SASEGT. The receptor comes from a human donor with low-grade glioma or glioblastoma, undergoing nonglioma brain surgery, or in good health (not recorded which). The chain combines TRBV6-1 with TRBJ2-6, with a tentative D call TRBD1 (5 bases). Sequencing used glioma tissue, nonneoplastic brain tissue, or PBMCs (not recorded which). The chain's CDR3 is CASSLPIPGANVLSF. In nucleotides, the CDR3 is TGTGCCAGCAGTCTCCCTATACCTGGGGCCAACGTCCTGTCTTTC.